The 27 T cell receptor beta chains reported below all come from one sample, sequenced in a study of T-cell reconstitution after alpha-beta-depleted transplantation in children. The TCRbeta library incorporated unique molecular identifiers. TCRdb reprocessed the PCR reads with MiXCR, giving one entry per CDR3 protein. The data show 250,000 to 350,000 distinct CDR3 sequences, around 20% seen once. The sample here was PBMCs, mostly from graft donor cells, taken 180 days after TCRalphabeta/CD19-depleted stem cell transplant. The receptors shown here come from a male patient younger than 18 who had a stem cell transplant for acute lymphoblastic leukemia, so the T cells may come from the graft donor.

The chain is built from TRBV5-1 and TRBJ2-5; a possible D gene is TRBD2 (5 bases). The V end was cut by 0 bases, the J end by 3 bases, with 12 bases between. The germline gives CDR1 SGHRS, CDR2 YFSETQ. The CDR3 extends over 15 amino acids. The CDR3: CASSLVGLAEETQYF. CDR3 nucleotide sequence: TGCGCCAGCAGCTTGGTGGGCCTAGCAGAAGAGACCCAGTACTTC.

The genes are TRBV10-1 and TRBJ2-1; 7 positions agree with TRBD2. The V gene end was trimmed by 3 bases and the J gene end by 9 bases; junction bases not matched to a gene: 8. The CDR3 extends over 14 amino acids. Germline V gene sequence: CDR1 WNHNN, CDR2 SYGVQD (reference sequence). The CDR3 here is CASSDRGVGGEQFF. The CDR3 nucleotides read TGCGCCAGCAGTGACCGGGGGGTTGGAGGTGAGCAGTTCTTC.

This clonotype was recorded a few times. The chain employs TRBV12-3 or TRBV12-4 and TRBJ2-7, with 9 bases fitting TRBD1. The ends lost 6 bases at V and 2 bases at J; junction bases unmatched: 8. The CDR3 extends over 15 amino acids. The CDR3 is CASRVETGGPYEQYF. For the CDR3, the DNA is TGTGCCAGCAGGGTGGAAACAGGGGGCCCCTACGAGCAGTACTTC.

This clonotype was recorded a few times. The genes are TRBV2 and TRBJ1-1; weak D call: TRBD1 (5 bases). CDR1 is SNHLY, CDR2 FYNNEI, per germline. This CDR3 comprises 14 residues. Trimming removed 6 bases at V and 0 bases at J, with 11 bases between. CDR3 sequence reads: CASRATDMNTEAFF. CDR3 DNA sequence: TGTGCCAGCAGAGCGACAGATATGAACACTGAAGCTTTCTTT.

CDR3 residues: CANRGGLQRAANYGYTF. The CDR3 DNA sequence: TGTGCCAACCGTGGGGGGTTACAGCGGGCAGCTAACTATGGCTACACCTTC. The chain recombines TRBV10-3 with TRBJ1-2, with a weak D call TRBD1 (5 bases). Between the trimmed V and J ends, which lost 10 bases and 0 bases, there was a span of 24 bases. Germline V gene data show CDR1 as ENHRY and CDR2 as SYGVKD. CDR3 size: 17 residues.

There are many counts of this clonotype. V is TRBV5-1 and J is TRBJ2-6; D possibly corresponds to TRBD1 (6 bases). This CDR3 has 18 residues. Germline CDR1 SGHRS, CDR2 YFSETQ. Trimming left V 0 bases short and J 1 base short, with 14 bases between. The CDR3 sequence: CASSLAGFTGSGANVLTF. As DNA, the CDR3 is TGCGCCAGCAGCTTGGCCGGTTTTACAGGGTCTGGGGCCAACGTCCTGACTTTC.

This clonotype was observed a few times. The V call is TRBV4-1, the J call TRBJ1-1, with 9 bases fitting TRBD1. This CDR3 contains 14 residues. From germline, CDR1 is MGHRA and CDR2 YSYEKL. V dropped 6 bases and J dropped 5; count of bases not matched to a gene: 7. The CDR3 spells CASRYRGRVTEAFF. CDR3 in DNA: TGCGCCAGCAGATACAGGGGGCGAGTGACTGAAGCTTTCTTT.

The chain employs TRBV12-3 or TRBV12-4 and TRBJ2-2; tentatively, D is TRBD2 (6 bases). CDR3 size: 15 residues. V was pared by 0 bases and J by 4 bases, with 9 bases between. The CDR3 reads CASSLAGAGTGELFF. CDR3 nucleotides: TGTGCCAGCAGTTTAGCGGGAGCGGGCACCGGGGAGCTGTTTTTT.

This clonotype was picked up a small number of times. The chain's CDR3 is CASSLVRGAEQYF. For the CDR3, the DNA is TGTGCCAGCAGCTTGGTCAGGGGAGCAGAGCAGTACTTC. The chain joins TRBV5-6 to TRBJ2-7, with D possibly TRBD1 on 6 matching bases. The CDR3 is 13 amino acids. Germline V gene data show CDR1 as SGHDT and CDR2 as YYEEEE. Trimming stripped 0 bases from V and 7 bases from J, with 11 bases between.

This chain connects TRBV7-3 to TRBJ2-1; D uncertain. V lost 0 bases to trimming and J lost 0 bases, with 6 bases between them. CDR3 length equals 15 residues. CDR1 and CDR2 (germline): SGHTA, FQGTGA. The CDR3 region is CASSLTVGSYNEQFF. The DNA for the CDR3 is TGTGCCAGCAGCTTAACAGTAGGCTCCTACAATGAGCAGTTCTTC.

The J gene is TRBJ1-1, the V gene TRBV5-1; no clear D. With 3 bases removed from V and 3 bases from J, the gap between germline ends came to 18 bases. Per the germline V gene, CDR1 is SGHRS and CDR2 is YFSETQ. This CDR3 has 16 residues. The CDR3 protein is CASSYLGLTRDTEAFF. DNA of the CDR3: TGCGCCAGCAGCTACCTTGGACTCACTCGGGACACTGAAGCTTTCTTT.

This clonotype was detected only a few times. The V gene is TRBV5-1, the J gene TRBJ2-3; 15 bases line up with TRBD2. The V gene's germline CDR1 is SGHRS and CDR2 YFSETQ. V shed 6 bases, J shed 1 base, and the junction held 18 bases outside the gene matches. The CDR3 length is 21 residues. The CDR3 DNA is TGCGCCAGCACTAATTACGCGACCGGGACTAGCGGGAGGCGTGGCACAGATACGCAGTATTTT. Protein: CASTNYATGTSGRRGTDTQYF.

V gene TRBV29-1 combines with J gene TRBJ2-6, with TRBD1 matching 8 bases. V was pared by 6 bases and J by 4 bases, with 8 bases of the junction left unmatched. Per germline, CDR1 SQVTM and CDR2 ANQGSEA. CDR3 length: 15 amino acids. The CDR3 bases are TGCAGCGTCGCTGGACAGGGCACCGGGGCCAACGTCCTGACTTTC. This codes for CSVAGQGTGANVLTF.

This clonotype was seen only once. The J gene is TRBJ2-2, the V gene TRBV7-8; 9 nucleotides align to TRBD2. V lost 7 bases and J lost 1; bases outside the gene matches: 13. CDR3 length: 18 residues. The germline V gene encodes CDR1 SGHVS and CDR2 FQNEAQ. This CDR3 reads CASNKRRETSGNTGELFF. DNA for the CDR3: TGTGCCAGCAACAAAAGGAGGGAGACTAGCGGGAACACCGGGGAGCTGTTTTTT.

The DNA for the CDR3 is TGCAGTGCTAGAGGCGGGGCGGGAGCTTACAATGAGCAGTTCTTC. Translated: CSARGGAGAYNEQFF. V and J are TRBV20-1 and TRBJ2-1, with 7 bases identical to TRBD2. The CDR3 loop spans 15 amino acids. Germline CDR1 is DFQATT and CDR2 is SNEGSKA (reference sequence). V lost 1 base to trimming and J lost 4 bases; unmatched junction nucleotides: 7.

This clonotype was counted between two and nine times. The chain has TRBV7-6 and TRBJ2-5; D unresolved. Trimming took 5 bases from V and 1 from J, leaving 11 bases between them. There are 14 residues in the CDR3. Germline V CDR1 and CDR2: SGHVS, FNYEAQ. CDR3 coding DNA: TGTGCCAGCAGCCCAACGGCGGTCCAAGAGACCCAGTACTTC. It yields the protein CASSPTAVQETQYF.

The table lists this clonotype with a few counts. V usage is TRBV6-1 and J usage is TRBJ2-7; tentatively, D is TRBD1 or TRBD2 (5 bases each). CDR1 is MNHNS, CDR2 SASEGT, per germline. This CDR3 comprises 14 residues. Trimming shortened V by 10 bases and J by 3 bases, and 19 bases separated the two germline ends. The CDR3 spells CATAFLRGDYEQYF. The DNA of the CDR3 is TGTGCCACAGCATTCCTCCGAGGGGACTACGAGCAGTACTTC.

The rearrangement joins TRBV9 to TRBJ2-3, with 11 nucleotides matching TRBD1. The length of the CDR3 is 16 residues. Unmatched junction bases numbered 4, after V lost 1 base and J lost 3 bases. The germline V gene has CDR1 SGDLS and CDR2 YYNGEE. DNA of the CDR3: TGTGCCAGCAGCGTAAGGGACAGGGGGAATACAGATACGCAGTATTTT. This gives the protein CASSVRDRGNTDTQYF.

The genes are TRBV12-3 or TRBV12-4 and TRBJ2-7; D uncertain. V lost 2 bases and J lost 0, with 5 bases in between. The CDR3 loop spans 13 amino acids. The CDR3 is CASSLPPSYEQYF. CDR3 DNA: TGTGCCAGCAGTTTACCACCCTCCTACGAGCAGTACTTC.

This clonotype was detected only a few times. The J gene is TRBJ2-5, the V gene TRBV29-1, with D tentatively TRBD2 (6 bases). The germline CDR1 and CDR2 sequences are SQVTM and ANQGSEA. This CDR3 region has 11 residues. With 8 bases removed from V and 5 bases from J, the gap between germline ends came to 12 bases. The CDR3 nucleotides are TGCAGCACCATTGGGGGGGAGACCCAGTACTTC. Translating gives CSTIGGETQYF.

CDR3 in DNA: TGCAGCGTTGTCGCGGGGGCCAATGAGCAGTTCTTC. This encodes CSVVAGANEQFF. The genes are TRBV29-1 and TRBJ2-1; D is perhaps TRBD2 (7 bases). The germline V and J ends were trimmed by 4 bases and 6 bases, with 10 bases remaining between them. Germline lookup yields CDR1 SQVTM and CDR2 ANQGSEA. The CDR3 contains 12 residues.

This clonotype has just a few counts. The rearrangement links TRBV12-3 or TRBV12-4 to TRBJ2-7; TRBD2 matches 11 bases. The CDR3 consists of 15 residues. Trimming removed 2 bases from V and 7 bases from J; junction bases left unmatched: 7. The CDR3 region has the DNA TGTGCCAGCAGTTTACGCATAGCGGGAGGGGGAGAGCAGTACTTC. Encoded protein: CASSLRIAGGGEQYF.

The chain links TRBV6-1 to TRBJ2-1; 7 bases agree with TRBD2. The V segment lost 8 bases and the J segment 3 bases; nucleotides outside the gene matches: 4. The CDR3 totals 13 residues. CDR1 is MNHNS and CDR2 is SASEGT in the germline V gene. Here the CDR3 DNA reads TGTGCCAGCCGGGACTACCTCTACAATGAGCAGTTCTTC. Translating gives CASRDYLYNEQFF.

This clonotype has a handful of counts. V is TRBV3-1 and J is TRBJ2-7; D is perhaps TRBD2 (5 bases). V was cut by 4 bases and J by 3 bases, with 10 bases left in between. The CDR3 runs 13 residues. Germline CDR1 is LGHDT and CDR2 is YNNKEL (reference sequence). CDR3 sequence reads: CASSPGISYEQYF. In nucleotides, the CDR3 is TGTGCCAGCAGCCCGGGAATTAGCTACGAGCAGTACTTC.

Many counts were recorded for this clonotype. V usage is TRBV5-1 and J usage is TRBJ2-5; maybe TRBD2 (6 bases). The CDR3 is 14 amino acids. With 3 bases removed from V and 2 bases from J, the gap between germline ends came to 11 bases. Per germline, CDR1 SGHRS and CDR2 YFSETQ. CDR3: CASSWGDGQETQYF. The DNA of the CDR3 is TGCGCCAGCAGCTGGGGGGACGGTCAAGAGACCCAGTACTTC.

The rearrangement joins TRBV11-2 to TRBJ2-5, with D unresolved. The V gene's germline CDR1 is SGHAT and CDR2 FQNNGV. Trimming stripped 1 base from V and 6 bases from J, with 12 bases between. This CDR3 region has 14 residues. The CDR3 reads CASSLVSTPKTQYF. Written as DNA, the CDR3 is TGTGCCAGCAGCTTAGTCTCAACCCCGAAGACCCAGTACTTC.

There are a few counts of this clonotype. The rearrangement links TRBV20-1 to TRBJ2-4; tentative D call: TRBD2 (5 bases). Germline values: CDR1 DFQATT, CDR2 SNEGSKA (reference sequence). CDR3 size: 13 residues. Between the trimmed V and J ends, which lost 5 bases and 0 bases, there was a span of 8 bases. The CDR3 DNA is TGCAGTGCTTCCCGGGAAGCCAAAAACATTCAGTACTTC. Residues: CSASREAKNIQYF.